These 10 T cell receptor beta chains were all obtained from the same sample, sequenced in a study of breast tumors, draining lymph nodes, adjacent tissues. In TCRdb, the multiplex PCR reads were re-called with MiXCR into one record per CDR3 protein. Found here are some 250,000 distinct CDR3 sequences, under 35% of them singletons; the top ten hold approximately 4%. Samples came from axillary lymph nodes draining the breast cancer. Sequenced material: axillary lymph node tissue. These receptors were obtained from a female donor with breast cancer. Some clones in this sample may be carry-over from other donors' samples.

The chain employs TRBV7-2 and TRBJ2-3; weak D call: TRBD2 (6 bases). CDR3 length: 14 residues. V dropped 5 bases and J dropped 2 bases, with 11 bases sitting between them. Germline loops: CDR1 SGHTA, CDR2 FQGNSA. CDR3 amino acids: CASSRGTYTDTQYF. The CDR3 nucleotides read TGTGCCAGCAGCCGCGGGACCTACACAGATACGCAGTATTTT.

This clonotype has only one observation. This chain links TRBV25-1 with TRBJ1-2; TRBD1 agrees at 8 bases. After removal of 5 bases from V and 5 bases from J, the junction contained 16 bases not matched to a gene. This CDR3 contains 17 residues. CDR1 is MGHDK and CDR2 is SYGVNS in the germline V gene. The CDR3 region is CASSLGTGPAGYYGYTF. The CDR3 bases are TGTGCCAGCAGTTTGGGGACAGGCCCTGCCGGCTATTATGGCTACACCTTC.

For the CDR3, the DNA is TGTGCCACCAGCAGAAGCCCGAATGAAAAACTGTTTTTT. Translating it yields CATSRSPNEKLFF. J is TRBJ1-4 and V is TRBV15; D not resolved. The CDR3 length is 13 residues. CDR1 and CDR2 (germline): LNHNV, YYDKDF (reference sequence). The V gene lost 2 bases and the J gene lost 5 bases, with 6 bases spanning the gap.

The table lists this clonotype with many counts. The V call is TRBV19, the J call TRBJ2-7, with D perhaps matching TRBD1 (6 bases). This CDR3 comprises 14 residues. V gave up 3 bases and J gave up 5 bases, with 14 bases separating them. The germline V gene encodes CDR1 LNHDA and CDR2 SQIVND (reference sequence). The CDR3 sequence is CASSIGQGIHEQYF. In DNA, the CDR3 is TGTGCCAGTAGTATTGGGCAGGGGATCCACGAGCAGTACTTC.

The CDR3 nucleotides are TGTGCCAGCAGCTTACTAGCGGGAAGTGCCAAAAACATTCAGTACTTC. Protein sequence: CASSLLAGSAKNIQYF. The chain uses TRBV7-2 and TRBJ2-4, with 9 bases matching TRBD2. The CDR3 has 16 amino acids. From germline, CDR1 is SGHTA and CDR2 FQGNSA. The V gene end was trimmed by 2 bases and the J gene end by 1 base; junction bases not matched to a gene: 3.

The rearrangement joins TRBV5-1 to TRBJ2-2, with TRBD1 identical over 9 bases. The CDR3 runs to 16 residues. V shed 3 bases, J shed 7 bases, and the junction held 10 bases outside the gene matches. Per the germline V gene, CDR1 is SGHRS and CDR2 is YFSETQ. CDR3 sequence (DNA): TGCGCCAGCAGCTGGGGGGACAGGGTATCGGGCGGGGAGCTGTTTTTT. It codes for CASSWGDRVSGGELFF.

V gene TRBV15 combines with J gene TRBJ1-1; a possible D gene is TRBD1 (5 bases). This CDR3 has 14 residues. Germline loops: CDR1 LNHNV, CDR2 YYDKDF (reference sequence). V was trimmed by 9 bases and J by 4 bases, leaving 18 bases between them. The CDR3 reads CATSRETGGTEAFF. For the CDR3, the DNA is TGTGCCACGTCCCGGGAAACAGGCGGCACTGAAGCTTTCTTT.

The V and J genes are TRBV20-1 and TRBJ2-5; no definite D call. Per the germline V gene, CDR1 is DFQATT and CDR2 is SNEGSKA (reference sequence). This CDR3 is 14 amino acids long. Trimming left V 0 bases short and J 7 bases short, with 15 bases between. This CDR3 is CSARDPARPATQYF. CDR3 DNA sequence: TGCAGTGCTAGAGATCCCGCCAGACCGGCGACCCAGTACTTC.

This clonotype was seen ten or more times. This chain joins TRBV11-2 and TRBJ2-3; 8 bases align to TRBD2. V trimming: 4 bases; J trimming: 6 bases; junction bases outside the gene matches: 6. CDR3 length equals 14 residues. CDR1 is SGHAT and CDR2 is FQNNGV in the germline V gene. The DNA of the CDR3 is TGTGCCAGCAGCTGGCAGCGGGGGAGCGATACGCAGTATTTT. It translates to CASSWQRGSDTQYF.

This clonotype has ten or more counts. J is TRBJ2-1 and V is TRBV12-3 or TRBV12-4; D might be TRBD2 (5 bases). V lost 5 bases to trimming and J lost 10 bases, with 15 bases between them. The CDR3 has 13 residues. The CDR3 coding sequence is TGTGCCAGCAGTCCTCCCCCTGGACTGGAGCAGTTCTTC. This sequence encodes CASSPPPGLEQFF.